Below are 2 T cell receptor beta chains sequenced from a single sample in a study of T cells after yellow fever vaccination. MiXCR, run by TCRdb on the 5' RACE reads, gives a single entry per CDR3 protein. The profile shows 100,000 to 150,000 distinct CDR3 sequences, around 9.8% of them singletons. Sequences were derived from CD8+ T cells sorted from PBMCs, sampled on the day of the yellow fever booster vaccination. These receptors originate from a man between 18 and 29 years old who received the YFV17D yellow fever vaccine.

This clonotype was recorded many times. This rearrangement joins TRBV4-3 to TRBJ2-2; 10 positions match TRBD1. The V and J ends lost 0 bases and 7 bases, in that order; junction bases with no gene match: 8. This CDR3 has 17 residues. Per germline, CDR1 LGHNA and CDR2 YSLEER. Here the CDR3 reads CASSQELTGGWGGELFF. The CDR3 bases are TGCGCCAGCAGCCAAGAGCTGACAGGGGGCTGGGGCGGGGAGCTGTTTTTT.

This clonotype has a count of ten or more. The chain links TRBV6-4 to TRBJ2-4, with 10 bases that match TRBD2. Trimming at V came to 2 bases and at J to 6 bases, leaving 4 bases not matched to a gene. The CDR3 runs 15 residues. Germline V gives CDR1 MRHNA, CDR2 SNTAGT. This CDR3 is CASSDQAGGGNIQYF. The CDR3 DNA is TGTGCCAGCAGTGACCAAGCGGGGGGGGGAAACATTCAGTACTTC.